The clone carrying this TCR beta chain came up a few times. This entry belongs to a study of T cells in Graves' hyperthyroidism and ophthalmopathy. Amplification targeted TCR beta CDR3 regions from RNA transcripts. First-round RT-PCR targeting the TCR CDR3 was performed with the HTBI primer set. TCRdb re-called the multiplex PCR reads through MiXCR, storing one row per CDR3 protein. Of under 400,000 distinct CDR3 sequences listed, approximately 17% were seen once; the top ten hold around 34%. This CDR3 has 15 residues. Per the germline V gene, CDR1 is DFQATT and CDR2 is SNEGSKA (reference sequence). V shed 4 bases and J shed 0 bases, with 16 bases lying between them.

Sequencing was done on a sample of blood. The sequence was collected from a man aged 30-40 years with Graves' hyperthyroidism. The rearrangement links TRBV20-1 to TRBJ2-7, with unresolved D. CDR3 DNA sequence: TGCAGTGCTAAACCCTCGGACGGAAGCTCCTACGAGCAGTACTTC. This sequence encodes CSAKPSDGSSYEQYF.